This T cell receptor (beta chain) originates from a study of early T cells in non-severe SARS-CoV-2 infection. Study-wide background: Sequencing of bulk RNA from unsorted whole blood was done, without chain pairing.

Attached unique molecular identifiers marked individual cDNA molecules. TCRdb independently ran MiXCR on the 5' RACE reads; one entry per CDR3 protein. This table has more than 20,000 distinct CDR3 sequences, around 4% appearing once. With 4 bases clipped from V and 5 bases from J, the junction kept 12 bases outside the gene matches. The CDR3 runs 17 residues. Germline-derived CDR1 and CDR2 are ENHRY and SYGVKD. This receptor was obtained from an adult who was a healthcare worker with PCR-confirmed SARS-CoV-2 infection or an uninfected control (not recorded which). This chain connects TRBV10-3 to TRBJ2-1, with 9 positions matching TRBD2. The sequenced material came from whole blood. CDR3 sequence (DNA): TGTGCCATCAGTGCCCCCCCCGGGACTAGCAGGAACAATGAGCAGTTCTTC. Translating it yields CAISAPPGTSRNNEQFF.